The next 30 T cell receptor beta chains were all read from a single sample in a study of blood T cell repertoires in COVID-19. Some clones are missing from TCRdb's copy, which holds only in-frame ones; the method was immunoSEQ multiplex PCR. The profile shows 65,000 to 85,000 clones, 89% of them singletons. Sequencing used peripheral blood. All receptors come from a man aged 45-65 years with active COVID-19.

The chain uses TRBV27 and TRBJ2-7, with D tentatively TRBD1 (5 bases). Trimming took off 3 bases at V and 6 bases at J, with 9 bases between the two ends. CDR1 and CDR2 from the germline V gene are MNHEY and SMNVEV (reference sequence). The CDR3 is 12 residues long. DNA of the CDR3: TGTGCCAGCAGTTTCCAGGGTGGCGAGCAGTACTTC. As protein: CASSFQGGEQYF.

J is TRBJ2-4 and V is TRBV3-1 (or the pseudogene TRBV3-2), with 8 bases identical to TRBD2. The CDR3 has 11 amino acids. V lost 4 bases, J lost 15 bases, and 5 bases stayed unmatched. The germline gives CDR1 LGHDT, CDR2 YNNKEL (reference sequence). The CDR3 DNA reads TGTGCCAGCAGCCCGGGGACTAGAACGTACTTC. Translated, it gives CASSPGTRTYF.

The chain's CDR3 is CASSQDVSGGAYNEQFF. CDR3 DNA sequence: TGCGCCAGCAGCCAAGATGTCAGCGGGGGGGCTTACAATGAGCAGTTCTTC. This chain uses TRBV4-1 with TRBJ2-1, with 10 bases identical to TRBD2. This CDR3 spans 17 amino acids. CDR1 and CDR2 (germline): MGHRA, YSYEKL. Unmatched junction bases numbered 6, after V lost 0 bases and J lost 4 bases.

The CDR3 protein is CASSDLGANSYEQYF. The CDR3 region has the DNA TGTGCCAGCAGCGATCTAGGAGCGAACTCCTACGAGCAGTACTTC. This chain connects TRBV3-1 (or the pseudogene TRBV3-2) to TRBJ2-7; D uncertain. Trimming shortened V by 5 bases and J by 0 bases, and 14 bases separated the two germline ends. Germline values: CDR1 LGHDT, CDR2 YNNKEL (reference sequence). The CDR3 loop spans 15 amino acids.

This rearrangement joins TRBV18 to TRBJ2-1, with D possibly matching TRBD2 (5 bases). Germline V CDR1 and CDR2: KGHSH, LQKENI. The CDR3 runs to 14 residues. V lost 5 bases and J 0 bases, leaving 8 bases between the germline ends. The CDR3: CASSIEGSYNEQFF. CDR3 sequence (DNA): TGTGCCAGCTCAATAGAGGGCTCCTACAATGAGCAGTTCTTC.

The chain joins TRBV15 to TRBJ1-1, with TRBD1 as a possible D gene (5 bases). The germline gives CDR1 LNHNV, CDR2 YYDKDF (reference sequence). The CDR3 runs 15 residues. V lost 3 bases and J lost 2, with 13 bases in between. In nucleotides, the CDR3 is TGTGCCACCAGCAGGAACGGACAATCAAACACTGAAGCTTTCTTT. Translation: CATSRNGQSNTEAFF.

V and J are TRBV5-1 and TRBJ2-7; perhaps TRBD2 as D (5 bases). The CDR3 extends over 14 amino acids. V was trimmed by 6 bases and J by 0 bases, leaving 13 bases between them. Germline loops: CDR1 SGHRS, CDR2 YFSETQ. The DNA for the CDR3 is TGCGCCAGCACAGATCCTCGGGGCTCCTACGAGCAGTACTTC. This sequence encodes CASTDPRGSYEQYF.

This clone was recorded once. The chain couples TRBV6-5 to TRBJ2-5; 9 bases fit TRBD1. The length of the CDR3 is 14 residues. The germline V gene has CDR1 MNHEY and CDR2 SVGAGI. Trimming removed 6 bases from V and 5 bases from J; junction bases left unmatched: 7. Here the CDR3 reads CASRRGQGSETQYF. The CDR3, as DNA: TGTGCCAGCAGGCGGGGACAGGGATCTGAGACCCAGTACTTC.

V usage is TRBV6-6 and J usage is TRBJ2-1, with 8 bases matching TRBD2. V gave up 8 bases and J gave up 0 bases; unmatched junction bases: 6. This CDR3 is built from 15 residues. CDR1 is MNHNY, CDR2 SVGAGI, per germline (reference sequence). CDR3 DNA sequence: TGTGCCAGCTTGAACAGCGGGAGCTCCTACAATGAGCAGTTCTTC. Protein sequence: CASLNSGSSYNEQFF.

This clone has a single count. The V and J genes are TRBV6-5 and TRBJ1-5; 9 nucleotides align to TRBD1. Germline trimming cut 6 bases from V and 4 bases from J; bases unmatched to any gene: 7. Germline CDR1 reads MNHEY; CDR2 reads SVGAGI. The CDR3 extends over 15 amino acids. CDR3 sequence reads: CASSSRQGGNQPQHF. The CDR3 DNA reads as TGTGCCAGCAGCTCTAGACAGGGGGGGAATCAGCCCCAGCATTTT.

The chain links TRBV3-1 (or the pseudogene TRBV3-2) to TRBJ1-3; maybe TRBD1 (5 bases). Per germline, CDR1 LGHDT and CDR2 YNNKEL (reference sequence). This CDR3 is built from 14 residues. V dropped 4 bases and J dropped 4 bases, with 11 bases sitting between them. CDR3 bases: TGTGCCAGCAGCCCAGACAGTTTCGGAAACACCATATATTTT. The encoded protein is CASSPDSFGNTIYF.

V is TRBV6-5 and J is TRBJ1-6; D perhaps matches TRBD1 (5 bases). The CDR3 is made up of 16 amino acids. The V gene lost 2 bases and the J gene lost 4 bases, with 12 bases spanning the gap. Germline V CDR1 and CDR2: MNHEY, SVGAGI. Here the CDR3 reads CASSYRQTLYNSPLHF. CDR3 sequence (DNA): TGTGCCAGCAGTTACAGACAGACCTTATATAATTCACCCCTCCACTTT.

The chain is built from TRBV6-5 and TRBJ1-5; maybe TRBD1 (5 bases). V was pared by 10 bases and J by 0 bases, with 13 bases between. Germline V lookup: CDR1 MNHEY, CDR2 SVGAGI. This CDR3 has 14 amino acids. Here the CDR3 DNA reads TGTGCCACCTGGACACCGTATAGCAATCAGCCCCAGCATTTT. It codes for CATWTPYSNQPQHF.

J is TRBJ2-3 and V is TRBV5-1, with 11 bases fitting TRBD2. This CDR3 is 16 amino acids long. V lost 7 bases and J lost 2; bases outside the gene matches: 9. Germline lookup yields CDR1 SGHRS and CDR2 YFSETQ. The CDR3 loop reads CASGGGTSGNTDTQYF. In nucleotides, the CDR3 is TGCGCCAGCGGAGGGGGGACTAGCGGCAACACAGATACGCAGTATTTT.

J is TRBJ1-1 and V is TRBV19; perhaps TRBD1 as D (6 bases). The V and J ends lost 4 bases and 3 bases respectively, with 15 bases between them. The CDR3 contains 15 residues. The V gene's germline CDR1 is LNHDA and CDR2 SQIVND (reference sequence). CDR3 sequence reads: CASSRVAGDDTEAFF. CDR3 nucleotide sequence: TGTGCCAGTAGTAGGGTCGCAGGGGATGACACTGAAGCTTTCTTT.

J is TRBJ1-5 and V is TRBV18; 9 bases are shared with TRBD1. J gave up 4 bases and V 6 bases, and 10 bases lay outside the gene matches. CDR3 length equals 16 residues. In germline, CDR1 is KGHSH, CDR2 LQKENI. The chain's CDR3 is CASSLAPGQGNQPQHF. The CDR3 region has the DNA TGTGCCAGCTCGTTGGCCCCGGGACAGGGAAATCAGCCCCAGCATTTT.

The V and J genes are TRBV20-1 and TRBJ1-2, with TRBD1 matching over 10 bases. Trimming cost V 3 bases and J 0 bases; bases outside gene matches: 7. CDR1 and CDR2 (germline): DFQATT, SNEGSKA (reference sequence). The length of the CDR3 is 16 residues. CDR3 amino acids: CSASRQGALTNYGYTF. The CDR3 nucleotides are TGCAGTGCTAGTCGACAGGGGGCACTGACTAACTATGGCTACACCTTC.

This chain links TRBV6-1 with TRBJ1-6; 9 positions match TRBD1. Germline CDR1 MNHNS, CDR2 SASEGT. Trimming removed 4 bases from V and 8 bases from J; junction bases left unmatched: 9. The CDR3 covers 16 residues. The chain's CDR3 is CASSGSLRQGDSPLHF. In nucleotides, the CDR3 is TGTGCCAGCAGTGGGAGCTTGAGACAGGGGGATTCACCCCTCCACTTT.

The chain uses TRBV19 and TRBJ2-7, with 7 bases aligning to TRBD1. CDR1 LNHDA and CDR2 SQIVND come from the germline V gene (reference sequence). The trim removed 4 bases at V and 2 bases at J, leaving 11 bases unmatched. The CDR3 sequence is 16 residues long. CDR3 sequence: CASSKSGRDSTYEQYF. CDR3 bases: TGTGCCAGTAGTAAATCGGGCCGGGACAGCACCTACGAGCAGTACTTC.

This chain links TRBV30 with TRBJ2-7; a weak D match, TRBD1 (5 bases). V gave up 4 bases and J gave up 0 bases, with 10 bases separating them. The germline CDR1 and CDR2 sequences are GTSNPN and SVGIG (reference sequence). This CDR3 contains 13 residues. For the CDR3, the DNA is TGTGCCTGGACGAGCCAGGGCTCCTACGAGCAGTACTTC. Its translation is CAWTSQGSYEQYF.

This chain connects TRBV7-8 to TRBJ2-7, with TRBD1 as a possible D gene (5 bases). The ends were cut back, 1 base at V and 3 bases at J, with 7 bases in the middle. CDR3 length: 13 residues. Germline V gives CDR1 SGHVS, CDR2 FQNEAQ. CDR3 sequence (DNA): TGTGCCAGCAGCTTAGACAGGCTCTACGAGCAGTACTTC. Protein sequence: CASSLDRLYEQYF.

The chain uses TRBV11-2 and TRBJ2-7; 8 bases line up with TRBD1. Trimming took 10 bases from V and 4 from J; bases not matched to a gene: 12. Germline V gives CDR1 SGHAT, CDR2 FQNNGV. This CDR3 region has 14 residues. CDR3 bases: TGTGCCACCAAGGACAGGGAAGTTGTGTACGAGCAGTACTTC. Amino acid sequence: CATKDREVVYEQYF.

The V call is TRBV20-1, the J call TRBJ2-1, with no clear D. Looked up from germline, CDR1 is DFQATT and CDR2 is SNEGSKA (reference sequence). The germline V and J ends were trimmed by 6 bases and 8 bases, with 8 bases remaining between them. The CDR3 totals 10 residues. The CDR3 region is CSAELDEQFF. CDR3 nucleotide sequence: TGCAGTGCGGAGCTTGATGAGCAGTTCTTC.

Written as DNA, the CDR3 is TGTGCCAGCAGATTCGGGGACAGCCTCGATGGCTACACCTTC. This translates into CASRFGDSLDGYTF. The chain carries TRBV2 and TRBJ1-2, with 7 bases lining up with TRBD1. Per germline, CDR1 SNHLY and CDR2 FYNNEI. This CDR3 contains 14 residues. V was pared by 6 bases and J by 6 bases, with 10 bases of the junction left unmatched.

This rearrangement joins TRBV24-1 to TRBJ1-2; 9 nucleotides agree with TRBD1. The trim removed 4 bases at V and 4 bases at J, leaving 3 bases unmatched. Per germline, CDR1 KGHDR and CDR2 SFDVKD. This CDR3 comprises 14 residues. The CDR3 loop is CATSDPTGGYGYTF. CDR3 DNA: TGTGCCACCAGTGACCCGACAGGGGGCTATGGCTACACCTTC.

V gene TRBV18 combines with J gene TRBJ1-4, with D tentatively TRBD1 (6 bases). The CDR3 covers 16 residues. The germline gives CDR1 KGHSH, CDR2 LQKENI. V lost 3 bases, J lost 6 bases, and 17 bases lay in between. The CDR3 nucleotides read TGTGCCAGCTCACCCCAGGGGCCTCCCAGCGATGAAAAACTGTTTTTT. Its translation is CASSPQGPPSDEKLFF.

This clone was found once. V is TRBV19 and J is TRBJ2-1, with 7 bases aligning to TRBD2. Losses at the gene ends were 0 bases for V and 5 bases for J; bases not matched to a gene: 7. The CDR3 has 16 residues. Germline V gene data show CDR1 as LNHDA and CDR2 as SQIVND (reference sequence). The CDR3 sequence: CASSIDPAGTHNEQFF. The CDR3, as DNA: TGTGCCAGTAGTATAGACCCAGCGGGGACTCACAATGAGCAGTTCTTC.

This clone was observed a few times. V and J are TRBV27 and TRBJ1-6, with 10 bases fitting TRBD1. The CDR3 runs 16 residues. Trimming took 6 bases from V and 7 from J; bases not matched to a gene: 9. Germline V gene lookup returns CDR1 MNHEY and CDR2 SMNVEV (reference sequence). In DNA form, the CDR3 reads TGTGCCAGCAGCCGTCGGGACAGGGGAGGAAATTCACCCCTCCACTTT. Amino acids: CASSRRDRGGNSPLHF.

This sequence joins TRBV4-3 and TRBJ2-1; no reliable D call. CDR3 length equals 12 residues. The V gene's germline CDR1 is LGHNA and CDR2 YSLEER. V lost 0 bases and J 8 bases, leaving 5 bases between the germline ends. CDR3 amino acids: CASSQDSDEQFF. As DNA, the CDR3 is TGCGCCAGCAGCCAAGACTCTGATGAGCAGTTCTTC.

The gene calls are TRBV4-1 and TRBJ2-1; D gene unclear. Trimming took 5 bases from V and 15 from J, leaving 14 bases between them. Germline CDR1 MGHRA, CDR2 YSYEKL. The CDR3 consists of 11 residues. This chain's CDR3 is CASSYLLRTFF. Written as DNA, the CDR3 is TGCGCCAGCAGCTATCTATTGCGTACGTTCTTC.